Listed below are T cell receptor beta chains from one sample, sequenced in a study of blood T cells in healthy people across ages. MiXCR, applied by TCRdb to the 5' RACE reads, yields one record per CDR3 protein. Of roughly 2 million distinct CDR3 sequences in the sample, 49% are singletons; the top ten hold roughly 2.1%. Specimen: blood. The receptor source for this set is a middle-aged woman in good health. Both conserved end residues are part of each CDR3. A D gene is named only where the DNA matches it firmly. Clone size is stated in some rows and not others, as once, few, many or a class when expanded.

v_call	j_call	clone_size	d_call	cdr3_aa	cdr3_nt
TRBV6-5	TRBJ1-2	-	-	CASSYSGQGVGYGYTF	TGTGCCAGCAGTTACTCGGGACAAGGGGTAGGCTATGGCTACACCTTC
TRBV4-3	TRBJ2-7	few	TRBD2	CASSVREGGEQYF	TGCGCCAGCAGCGTCCGGGAGGGAGGCGAGCAGTACTTC
TRBV5-6	TRBJ2-1	-	-	CASSLWASSYNEQFF	TGTGCCAGCAGCTTATGGGCAAGCTCCTACAATGAGCAGTTCTTC
TRBV27	TRBJ1-5	-	TRBD1	CASSFLRDRGLSNQPQHF	TGTGCCAGCAGTTTCCTCCGGGACAGGGGCCTTAGCAATCAGCCCCAGCATTTT
TRBV2	TRBJ1-6	few	-	CASGRRAFDSPLHF	TGTGCCTCGGGGCGGCGGGCGTTTGATTCACCCCTCCACTTT
TRBV10-3	TRBJ2-7	few	TRBD1	CAISDLTGKYEQYF	TGTGCCATCAGCGATCTGACAGGGAAATACGAGCAGTACTTC
TRBV20-1	TRBJ2-1	-	TRBD2	CSAELAGGFNEQFF	TGCAGTGCGGAATTAGCGGGGGGGTTCAATGAGCAGTTCTTC
TRBV7-2	TRBJ2-1	many	TRBD2	CASSQRGGRYGEQFF	TGTGCCAGCAGCCAGCGGGGGGGCCGATACGGTGAGCAGTTCTTC
TRBV27	TRBJ2-5	-	-	CASSDYGRGFKETQYF	TGTGCCAGCAGTGACTATGGTCGGGGGTTCAAGGAGACCCAGTACTTC
TRBV6-2/TRBV6-3	TRBJ2-5	-	-	CASSKWDGVRETQYF	TGTGCCAGCAGCAAATGGGACGGGGTACGGGAGACCCAGTACTTC
TRBV20-1	TRBJ2-1	-	TRBD2	CSAVAGPIYNEQFF	TGCAGTGCTGTAGCGGGGCCTATTTACAATGAGCAGTTCTTC
TRBV18	TRBJ1-2	few	-	CASSPRNGYTF	TGTGCCAGCTCACCACGAAATGGCTACACCTTC
TRBV9	TRBJ1-2	-	-	CASSNLGESGNYGYTF	TGTGCCAGCAGTAACCTGGGAGAATCGGGCAACTATGGCTACACCTTC
TRBV10-3	TRBJ2-7	-	-	CAISRDSMVYEQYF	TGTGCCATCAGCCGAGATAGCATGGTCTACGAGCAGTACTTC
TRBV6-2/TRBV6-3	TRBJ2-3	-	TRBD1	CASGQSGTARTDTQYF	TGTGCCAGCGGACAATCCGGGACAGCACGCACAGATACGCAGTATTTT
TRBV20-1	TRBJ2-5	few	TRBD2	CSAPSGVETQYF	TGCAGTGCTCCGAGCGGGGTAGAGACCCAGTACTTC
TRBV6-5	TRBJ2-3	-	-	CASSYGTEDFTDTQYF	TGTGCCAGCAGTTACGGTACGGAAGACTTCACAGATACGCAGTATTTT
TRBV29-1	TRBJ1-2	few	-	CSVRGGNYGYTF	TGCAGCGTAAGGGGAGGCAACTATGGCTACACCTTC
TRBV6-2/TRBV6-3	TRBJ2-1	-	TRBD1	CASTGTAYNKQFF	TGTGCCAGCACCGGGACAGCCTACAATAAGCAGTTCTTC
TRBV7-2	TRBJ2-7	few	-	CASKVEDLSYNEQYF	TGTGCCAGCAAAGTGGAAGACCTCTCCTACAATGAGCAGTACTTC
TRBV7-2	TRBJ1-5	-	-	CASSLSLGSSNQPQHF	TGTGCCAGCAGCTTAAGTTTAGGGAGTAGCAATCAGCCCCAGCATTTT
TRBV4-3	TRBJ1-5	-	-	CASSHDQDQPQHF	TGCGCCAGCAGCCACGACCAAGATCAGCCCCAGCATTTT
TRBV6-5	TRBJ2-7	-	-	CASSSAPRDEQYF	TGTGCCAGCAGTTCTGCACCCCGGGACGAGCAGTACTTC
TRBV24-1	TRBJ2-3	-	TRBD2	CVTSEMGLASDTQYF	TGTGTCACCAGTGAAATGGGACTAGCCTCAGATACGCAGTATTTT
TRBV4-2	TRBJ2-1	-	-	CASSQDSRLNEQLF	TGTGCCAGCAGCCAAGATTCGCGGTTAAATGAGCAGTTATTC
TRBV4-3	TRBJ1-1	-	-	CASSTHGNAEAFF	TGCGCCAGCAGCACTCACGGGAACGCTGAAGCTTTCTTT
TRBV19	TRBJ2-1	once	TRBD2	CASSSGTSGYFEQFF	TGTGCCAGTAGTTCCGGGACTAGCGGGTACTTTGAGCAGTTCTTC
TRBV7-2	TRBJ2-1	-	TRBD1	CASSLGRKGAVEQFF	TGTGCCAGCAGCTTAGGCCGGAAGGGGGCCGTTGAGCAGTTCTTC
TRBV4-3	TRBJ2-6	few	-	CASSQDPRASGANVLTF	TGCGCCAGCAGCCAAGATCCCAGGGCCTCTGGGGCCAACGTCCTGACTTTC
TRBV10-3	TRBJ1-1	-	-	CAISPGEIPNTEAFF	TGTGCCATCAGTCCAGGGGAGATTCCGAACACTGAAGCTTTCTTT
TRBV20-1	TRBJ1-2	-	-	CSAWQGFGYTF	TGCAGTGCTTGGCAGGGTTTTGGGTACACCTTC
TRBV11-2	TRBJ2-5	-	TRBD2	CASSLDFLAGHQETQYF	TGTGCCAGCAGCTTAGATTTCCTAGCGGGGCACCAAGAGACCCAGTACTTC
TRBV20-1	TRBJ1-5	-	TRBD1	CSADRNSNQPQHF	TGCAGTGCGGACAGGAATAGCAATCAGCCCCAGCATTTT
TRBV9	TRBJ2-1	-	-	CASSVDRVDNEQFF	TGTGCCAGCAGCGTAGACAGGGTCGACAATGAGCAGTTCTTC